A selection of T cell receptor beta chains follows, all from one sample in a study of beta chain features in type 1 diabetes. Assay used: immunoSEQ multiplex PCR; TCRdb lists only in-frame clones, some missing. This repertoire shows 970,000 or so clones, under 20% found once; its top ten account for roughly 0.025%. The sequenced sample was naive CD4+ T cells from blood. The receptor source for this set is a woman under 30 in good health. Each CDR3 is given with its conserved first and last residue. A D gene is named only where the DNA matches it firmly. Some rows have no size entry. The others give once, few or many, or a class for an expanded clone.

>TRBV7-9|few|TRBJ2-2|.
TGTGCCAGCAGCGCCCGGTCCTCATCACGAACCGGGGAGCTGTTTTTT
CASSARSSSRTGELFF
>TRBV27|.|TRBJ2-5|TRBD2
TGTGCCAGCAGTTTTACTCCGGGAGGGCCCTCGGAGACCCAGTACTTC
CASSFTPGGPSETQYF
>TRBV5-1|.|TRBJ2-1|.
TGCGCCAGCAGCTTGCTTTTGCTCTCCTCCTCCTACAATGAGCAGTTCTTC
CASSLLLLSSSYNEQFF
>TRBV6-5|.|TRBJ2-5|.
TGTGCCAATCTAGGAGAAGAGACCCAGTACTTC
CANLGEETQYF
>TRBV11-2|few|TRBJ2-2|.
TGTGCCAGCAGCGGGTCTGGCGGGGAGCTGTTTTTT
CASSGSGGELFF
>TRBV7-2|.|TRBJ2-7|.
TGTGCCAGCAGCTTAGGCGGAAATACCTACGAGCAGTACTTC
CASSLGGNTYEQYF
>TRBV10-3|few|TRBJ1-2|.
TGTGCCATCAGGTCAACAGGGAACGATGGCTACACCTTC
CAIRSTGNDGYTF
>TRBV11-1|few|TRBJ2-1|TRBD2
TGTGCCAGCAGCTTCTTAGCGGGAGCTGGGAATGAGCAGTTCTTC
CASSFLAGAGNEQFF
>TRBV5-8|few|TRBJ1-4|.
TGTGCCGGCAACCCAGGGGATCGAGCTAATGAAAAACTGTTTTTT
CAGNPGDRANEKLFF
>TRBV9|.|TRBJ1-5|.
TGTGCCAGCAGAGGACATCATAGCAATCAGCCCCAGCATTTT
CASRGHHSNQPQHF
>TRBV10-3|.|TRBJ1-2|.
TGTGCCATCAGTGAGTCAAACTATGGCTACACCTTC
CAISESNYGYTF
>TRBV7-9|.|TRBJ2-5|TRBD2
TGTGCCAGCAGCTTGAGACTAGCGGGAGGGAAAGAGACCCAGTACTTC
CASSLRLAGGKETQYF
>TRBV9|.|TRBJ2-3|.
TGTGCCAGCAGCGTAGGGGACACAGATACGCAGTATTTT
CASSVGDTDTQYF
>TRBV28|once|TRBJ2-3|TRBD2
TGTGCCAGCAGTTTATACGCCCTAGCGGGCGCACGCACAGATACGCAGTATTTT
CASSLYALAGARTDTQYF
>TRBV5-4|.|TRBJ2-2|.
TGTGCCAGCAGCTTGGAAAGAAGAGGGGAGCTGTTTTTT
CASSLERRGELFF
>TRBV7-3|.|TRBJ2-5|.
TGTGCCAGCAGCTTAGGGTCGACGCAGACCCAGTACTTC
CASSLGSTQTQYF
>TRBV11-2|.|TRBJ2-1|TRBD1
TGTGCCAGCAGCTTAGATAACAGGGGTGAGCAGTTCTTC
CASSLDNRGEQFF
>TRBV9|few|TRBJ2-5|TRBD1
TGTGCCAGCAGCGTCAGGACAGGACAAGAGACCCAGTACTTC
CASSVRTGQETQYF
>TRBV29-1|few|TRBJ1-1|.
TGCAGCGTTGGCCGGGACACTGAAGCTTTCTTT
CSVGRDTEAFF
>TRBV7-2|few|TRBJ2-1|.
TGTGCCAGCAGCAACCTTGCAGTCCTTCAGTTCTTC
CASSNLAVLQFF
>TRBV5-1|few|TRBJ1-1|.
TGCGCCAGCAGCTTGGAGGGCAGGGCTGGCACTGAAGCTTTCTTT
CASSLEGRAGTEAFF
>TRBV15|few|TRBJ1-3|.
TGTGCCACCAGCAACCCAGGGAGCTTCGCTGGAAACACCATATATTTT
CATSNPGSFAGNTIYF
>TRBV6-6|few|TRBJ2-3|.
TGTGCCAGCAGTTACGGGACGCTCACAGATACGCAGTATTTT
CASSYGTLTDTQYF
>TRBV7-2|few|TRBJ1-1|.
TGTGCCAGCAGCTTAGGAGTCCGAACTGAAGCTTTCTTT
CASSLGVRTEAFF
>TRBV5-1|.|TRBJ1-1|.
TGCGCCAGCAGCATTAGCGACGGGAACACTGAAGCTTTCTTT
CASSISDGNTEAFF
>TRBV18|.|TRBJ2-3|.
TGTGCCAGCTCACGACCTGCTGATACGCAGTATTTT
CASSRPADTQYF
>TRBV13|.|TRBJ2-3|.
TGTGCCAGCAGCCTAAAGCTAGATAGCACAGATACGCAGTATTTT
CASSLKLDSTDTQYF
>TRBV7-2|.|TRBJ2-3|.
TGTGCCAGCAGCTTACGAAGACTCCCTCTATTAGGGCAGTATTTT
CASSLRRLPLLGQYF
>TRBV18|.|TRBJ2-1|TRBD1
TGTGCCAGCTCACCGCGGACAGGGGAATACAATGAGCAGTTCTTC
CASSPRTGEYNEQFF
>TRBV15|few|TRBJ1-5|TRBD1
TGTGCCACCAGCAGCCAGGGGGGAAATCAGCCCCAGCATTTT
CATSSQGGNQPQHF
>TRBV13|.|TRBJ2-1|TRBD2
TGTGCCAGCAGCTCCGTGGTCGACGGGAGGGCCAGTGAGCAGTTCTTC
CASSSVVDGRASEQFF
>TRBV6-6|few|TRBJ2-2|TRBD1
TGTGCCAGCAGTAACCGGGACAGGGGAATCTCCGGGGAGCTGTTTTTT
CASSNRDRGISGELFF
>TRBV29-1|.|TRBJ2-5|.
TGCAGCGTTTACCCTATCCTAGCAGGGGAGACCCAGTACTTC
CSVYPILAGETQYF
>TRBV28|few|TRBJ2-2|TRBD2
TGTGCCAGCAGTTTCGGCGGACTAGCGGCCGGGGAGCTGTTTTTT
CASSFGGLAAGELFF
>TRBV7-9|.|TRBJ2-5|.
TGTGCCAGCAGCTTAGCTTGGACAGGCCGGGGGGAGACCCAGTACTTC
CASSLAWTGRGETQYF
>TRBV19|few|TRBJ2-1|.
TGTGCCAGTAGGACCCTAACCGGGAGCTCCTACAATGAGCAGTTCTTC
CASRTLTGSSYNEQFF
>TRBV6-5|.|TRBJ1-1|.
TGTGCCAGCAGTTACAGCATGAACACTGAAGCTTTCTTT
CASSYSMNTEAFF
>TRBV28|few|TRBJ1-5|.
TGTGCCAGCAGTTCCCAGGGGCATTATCAGCCCCAGCATTTT
CASSSQGHYQPQHF
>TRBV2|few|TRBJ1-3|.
TGTGCCAGCAGTGCGGACAGCTTCTCTGGAAACACCATATATTTT
CASSADSFSGNTIYF
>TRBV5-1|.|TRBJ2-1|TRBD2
TGCGCCAGCAGCTTGGGACTAGCGGGAGCTAACAATGAGCAGTTCTTC
CASSLGLAGANNEQFF
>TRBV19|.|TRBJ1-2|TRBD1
TGTGCCAGTAGTATCCCCGGGACAGGAATCGGCTACACCTTC
CASSIPGTGIGYTF
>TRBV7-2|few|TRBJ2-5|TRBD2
TGTGCCAGCAGCTTAGCAGGGACTATCCATTACCAAGAGACCCAGTACTTC
CASSLAGTIHYQETQYF
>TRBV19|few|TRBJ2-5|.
TGTGCCAGTAGTATTGGTAACGTCCCTCGTGAGCAGTACTTC
CASSIGNVPREQYF
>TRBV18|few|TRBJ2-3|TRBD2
TGTGCCAGCTCACCTCCCTCGGGGGGGGATACGCAGTATTTT
CASSPPSGGDTQYF
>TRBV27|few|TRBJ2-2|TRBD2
TGTGCCAGCAGTCTCGGGGGGACCGGGGAGCTGTTTTTT
CASSLGGTGELFF
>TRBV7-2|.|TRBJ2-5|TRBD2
TGTGCCAGCAGCCCATCTTATAGCGGGAGGGCATGGAACCAAGAGACCCAGTACTTC
CASSPSYSGRAWNQETQYF
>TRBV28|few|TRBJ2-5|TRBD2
TGTGCCAGCAGCGAACTAGCGGGAGTAAAGGAGACCCAGTACTTC
CASSELAGVKETQYF
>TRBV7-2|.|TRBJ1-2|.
TGTGCCGTAACAGGGCTCGGCTACACCTTC
CAVTGLGYTF
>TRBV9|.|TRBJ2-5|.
TGTGCCAGCAGCGCAGGCCCTAGAGGGAAAGAGACCCAGTACTTC
CASSAGPRGKETQYF
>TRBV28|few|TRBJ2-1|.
TGTGCCAGCATTGGGGGGAATGAGCAGTTCTTC
CASIGGNEQFF
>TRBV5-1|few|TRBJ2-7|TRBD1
TGCGCCAGCAGCTTGGAACTCGGGACAGGGTGGCACGAGCAGTACTTC
CASSLELGTGWHEQYF
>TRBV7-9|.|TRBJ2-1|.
TGTGCCAGCAGCTGGTCCCTCAGGGCGGGTGAGCAGTTCTTC
CASSWSLRAGEQFF
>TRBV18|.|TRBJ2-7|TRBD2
TGTGCCAGCTCACCAAGGCTAGCGGATTACGAGCAGTACTTC
CASSPRLADYEQYF
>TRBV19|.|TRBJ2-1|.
TGTGCCAGTACCAACAGGTACAATGAGCAGTTCTTC
CASTNRYNEQFF
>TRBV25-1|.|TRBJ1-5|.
TGTGCCAGCAGTGAACGTGCGTCCGAGCCCCAGCATTTT
CASSERASEPQHF
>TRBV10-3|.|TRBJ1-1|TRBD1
TGTGCCATCAGTGTTACAGGGGAGGACACTGAAGCTTTCTTT
CAISVTGEDTEAFF
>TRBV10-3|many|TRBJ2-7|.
TGTGCCATTACTCCGACTAGTCAGAACGAGCAGTACTTC
CAITPTSQNEQYF